The TCR beta chain under discussion was sequenced for a study of blood T cell repertoires in COVID-19 (dated by TCRdb to about 2020). For the wider study: Collaborator samples came from the United States, Italy and Spain and covered acute and convalescent phases of COVID-19. The prospective study material was composed of cDNA or gDNA derived from T cells, B-cell-depleted T cells, or PBMCs. A freely available public database, intended as a resource for researchers studying the immune response to SARS-CoV-2, is where the repertoires were released. Where available, HLA class I and class II types were obtained from metadata supplied by the sample provider rather than from assay-based typing. The samples were drawn from the first 160 participants of the ongoing ImmuneRACE study and from 1,254 subjects provided by 6 global collaborators. Sample metadata almost always included a de-identified subject ID, COVID-19 status, age in years and sex. Deeply sampled blood TCRbeta repertoires from subjects exposed to, actively infected with, or recovered from COVID-19 were included in the dataset.

CDR1 and CDR2 are read off the germline V gene as LGHNA and YSLEER. From the cysteine up to the phenylalanine, the CDR3 has a length of 15 residues. Only the CDR3 part of the read is kept: 45 bases, read in frame from the first base. At the junction V is shortened by 6 bases and J by 9 bases; bases outside the gene matches: 7. One collaborating source in Seattle enrolled patients while the patients were actively infected and followed the patients over time throughout the course of disease. The collaborating institutions used their own protocols to collect whole blood in K2EDTA tubes. For TCRbeta analysis, collaborators shipped samples in one of three forms: frozen whole blood, isolated PBMCs, or DNA extracted from either of those sample types. Points the paper makes about the study in general: The quantity of clinical and demographic metadata differed by source and by participant and was supplied without curation.

TCRbeta CDR3 regions were amplified from genomic DNA using the immunoSEQ Assay, a bias-controlled multiplex PCR. Per the original workflow: The number of nucleated cells in each sample was estimated by amplification of reference gene primers within the assay. Sequence reads were collapsed and filtered to measure the absolute abundance of every unique TCRbeta CDR3 rearrangement. For each sample, productive Simpson clonality was calculated by taking the square root of Simpson's diversity index across productive rearrangements. TCRdb mirrors the immuneACCESS table, restricted to in-frame sequences. Some clones are absent from its copies; in checked studies, under half trace to an unresolved V gene, and the reason for the others is unknown. That table supplies the V and J calls and clone size; D and trimming were determined from the DNA. This sample lists tens of thousands of clones; less than 85% were detected once. About 3.9% of the sample comes from the top ten.

This clone appeared a single time. Its antigen specificity is not known. Base quality data are lacking; no much larger clone is found one base away. The rearrangement joined TRBV4-3 to TRBJ2-1, with 14 bases matching TRBD2. Sequenced material: peripheral blood. This TCR was sampled from a man between 65 and 85 years old with COVID-19, enrolled during active disease. The CDR3 has the sequence CASSQGLAGDSEQFF. The nucleotides read TGCGCCAGCAGTCAGGGACTAGCGGGAGATAGTGAGCAGTTCTTC.